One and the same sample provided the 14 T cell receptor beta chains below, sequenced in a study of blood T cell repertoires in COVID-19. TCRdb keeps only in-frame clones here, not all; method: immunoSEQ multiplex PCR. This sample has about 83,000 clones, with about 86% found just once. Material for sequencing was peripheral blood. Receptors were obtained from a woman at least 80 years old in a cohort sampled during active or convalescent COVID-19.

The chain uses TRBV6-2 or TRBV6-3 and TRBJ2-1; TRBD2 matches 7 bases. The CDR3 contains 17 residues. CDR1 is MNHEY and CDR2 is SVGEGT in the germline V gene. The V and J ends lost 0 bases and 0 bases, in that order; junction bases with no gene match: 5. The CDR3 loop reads CASSYSMRGSSYNEQFF. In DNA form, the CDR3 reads TGTGCCAGCAGTTACTCGATGCGCGGGAGCTCCTACAATGAGCAGTTCTTC.

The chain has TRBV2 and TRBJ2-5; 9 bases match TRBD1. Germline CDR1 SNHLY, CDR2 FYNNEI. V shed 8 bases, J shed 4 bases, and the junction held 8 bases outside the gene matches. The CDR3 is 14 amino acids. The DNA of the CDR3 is TGTGCCAGCTCAAAAAACAGGGGGCGAGAGACCCAGTACTTC. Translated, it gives CASSKNRGRETQYF. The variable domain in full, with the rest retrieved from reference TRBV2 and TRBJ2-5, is EPEVTQTPSHQVTQMGQEVILRCVPISNHLYFYWYRQILGQKVEFLVSFYNNEISEKSEIFDDQFSVERPDGSNFTLKIRSTKLEDSAMYFCASSKNRGRETQYFGPGTRLLVL.

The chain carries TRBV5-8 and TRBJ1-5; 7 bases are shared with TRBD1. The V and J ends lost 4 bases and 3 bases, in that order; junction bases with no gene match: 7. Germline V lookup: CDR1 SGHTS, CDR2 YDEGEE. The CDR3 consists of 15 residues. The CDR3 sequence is CASSVSGTDNQPQHF. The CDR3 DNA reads TGTGCCAGCAGCGTCTCCGGGACAGACAATCAGCCCCAGCATTTT.

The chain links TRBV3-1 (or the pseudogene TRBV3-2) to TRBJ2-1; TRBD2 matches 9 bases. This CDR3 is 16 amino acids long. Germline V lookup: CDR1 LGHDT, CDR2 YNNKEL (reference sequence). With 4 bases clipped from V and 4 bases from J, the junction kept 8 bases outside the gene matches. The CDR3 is CASSPDSGRGYNEQFF. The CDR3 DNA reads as TGTGCCAGCAGCCCGGATAGCGGGAGAGGTTACAATGAGCAGTTCTTC.

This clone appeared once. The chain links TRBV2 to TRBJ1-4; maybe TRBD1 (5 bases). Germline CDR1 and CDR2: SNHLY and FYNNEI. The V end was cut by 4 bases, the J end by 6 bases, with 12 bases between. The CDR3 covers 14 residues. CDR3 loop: CASSGGAAYEKLFF. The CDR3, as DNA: TGTGCCAGCAGTGGTGGGGCCGCCTATGAAAAACTGTTTTTT.

The CDR3 sequence is CASSPTNLQASEAFF. CDR3 sequence (DNA): TGTGCCAGCTCACCTACGAACCTACAGGCATCTGAAGCTTTCTTT. The chain couples TRBV18 to TRBJ1-1; possibly TRBD1 for D (5 bases). Germline values: CDR1 KGHSH, CDR2 LQKENI. The length of the CDR3 is 15 residues. Trimming took 3 bases from V and 6 from J, leaving 17 bases between them.

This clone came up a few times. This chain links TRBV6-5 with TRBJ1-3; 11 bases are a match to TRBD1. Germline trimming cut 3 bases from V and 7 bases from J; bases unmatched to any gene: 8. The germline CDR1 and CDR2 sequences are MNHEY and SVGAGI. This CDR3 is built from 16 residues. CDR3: CASSYSTGTGGNTIYF. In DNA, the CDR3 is TGTGCCAGCAGTTATTCAACCGGGACAGGGGGGAACACCATATATTTT.

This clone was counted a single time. The CDR3 spells CASIIWDRNTEAFF. In DNA form, the CDR3 reads TGTGCCAGCATTATTTGGGACAGAAACACTGAAGCTTTCTTT. The J gene is TRBJ1-1, the V gene TRBV6-5; 7 positions agree with TRBD1. CDR1 is MNHEY and CDR2 is SVGAGI in the germline V gene. The CDR3 length is 14 residues. Trimming took 7 bases from V and 2 from J; bases not matched to a gene: 7.

The CDR3 region is CASSSHRDGQPQHF. For the CDR3, the DNA is TGTGCCAGCAGTTCCCACAGGGATGGACAGCCCCAGCATTTT. The chain has TRBV27 and TRBJ1-5; D might be TRBD1 (6 bases). This CDR3 has 14 residues. Trimming stripped 4 bases from V and 7 bases from J, with 14 bases between. Germline CDR1 and CDR2: MNHEY and SMNVEV (reference sequence).

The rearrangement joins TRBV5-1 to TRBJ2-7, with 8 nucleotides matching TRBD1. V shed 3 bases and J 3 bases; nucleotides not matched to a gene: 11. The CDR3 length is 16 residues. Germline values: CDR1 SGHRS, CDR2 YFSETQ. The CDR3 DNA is TGCGCCAGCAGCTCATGGCCGGGACAGGCGATCTACGAGCAGTACTTC. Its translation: CASSSWPGQAIYEQYF. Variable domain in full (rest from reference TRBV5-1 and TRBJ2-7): KAGVTQTPRYLIKTRGQQVTLSCSPISGHRSVSWYQQTPGQGLQFLFEYFSETQRNKGNFPGRFSGRQFSNSRSEMNVSTLELGDSALYLCASSSWPGQAIYEQYFGPGTRLTVT.

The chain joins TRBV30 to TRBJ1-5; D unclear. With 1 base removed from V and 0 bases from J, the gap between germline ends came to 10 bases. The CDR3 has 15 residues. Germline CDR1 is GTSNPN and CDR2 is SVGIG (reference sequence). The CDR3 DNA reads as TGTGCCTGGAGTGGGGTTCGGAGTAGCAATCAGCCCCAGCATTTT. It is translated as CAWSGVRSSNQPQHF.

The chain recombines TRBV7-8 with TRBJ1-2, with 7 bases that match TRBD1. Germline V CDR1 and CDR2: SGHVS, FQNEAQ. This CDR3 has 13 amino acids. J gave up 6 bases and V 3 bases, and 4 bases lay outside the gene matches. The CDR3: CASSLDRMDGYTF. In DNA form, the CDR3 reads TGTGCCAGCAGCTTGGACAGGATGGATGGCTACACCTTC.

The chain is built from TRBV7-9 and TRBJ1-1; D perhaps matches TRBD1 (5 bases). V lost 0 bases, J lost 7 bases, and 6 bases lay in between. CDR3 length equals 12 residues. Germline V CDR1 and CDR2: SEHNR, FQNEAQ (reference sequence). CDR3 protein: CASSLAGGEAFF. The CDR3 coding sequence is TGTGCCAGCAGCTTAGCGGGGGGTGAAGCTTTCTTT.

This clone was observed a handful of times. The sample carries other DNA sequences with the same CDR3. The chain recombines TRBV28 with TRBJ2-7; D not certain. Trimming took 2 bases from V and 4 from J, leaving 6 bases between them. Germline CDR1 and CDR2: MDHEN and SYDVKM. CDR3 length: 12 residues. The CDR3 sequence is CASSLTGYEQYF. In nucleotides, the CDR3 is TGTGCCAGCAGTTTAACGGGTTACGAGCAGTACTTC.